Listed here are 28 T cell receptor beta chains from one sample, sequenced in a study of blood T cells in healthy people across ages. A second PCR, run for about 7 to 11 cycles, used a sample-barcoded 5' primer plus a J-beta primer mix. TCRdb ran MiXCR on the 5' RACE reads and lists one entry per CDR3 protein. The sample includes approximately 1.5 million distinct CDR3 sequences, 40% to 45% seen only once; the top ten take less than 5%. The source material was blood. Receptors originate from a woman younger than 35 in good health.

This chain joins TRBV9 and TRBJ2-3; 8 bases align to TRBD2. Germline CDR1 is SGDLS and CDR2 is YYNGEE. This CDR3 is built from 15 residues. J gave up 2 bases and V 4 bases, and 6 bases lay outside the gene matches. The CDR3 sequence is CASSSRAGATDTQYF. For the CDR3, the DNA is TGTGCCAGCAGCTCCCGAGCGGGGGCCACAGATACGCAGTATTTT.

Notes on this clonotype: The germline gene is not matched at one end of the junction; a read error may be the cause. The rearrangement joins TRBV6-5 to TRBJ2-4; a weak D match, TRBD1 (5 bases). The V gene's germline CDR1 is MNHEY and CDR2 SVGAGI. The CDR3 extends over 15 amino acids. The CDR3 DNA follows: TGTGCCAACAGTTACGGCACAGGAGCCAAAAACATTCAGTACTTC. Encoded protein: CANSYGTGAKNIQYF.

Many counts were recorded for this clonotype. V is TRBV29-1 and J is TRBJ2-3; 8 bases line up with TRBD1. CDR3 length equals 15 residues. The germline V gene encodes CDR1 SQVTM and CDR2 ANQGSEA. Trimming took 3 bases from V and 2 from J; bases not matched to a gene: 7. For the CDR3, the DNA is TGCAGCGTTGAGAGAAAGGACAGGGCCACAGATACGCAGTATTTT. Its translation is CSVERKDRATDTQYF.

The chain recombines TRBV13 with TRBJ1-5; D ambiguous. V was cut by 0 bases and J by 6 bases, with 9 bases left in between. Germline assignment: CDR1 PRHDT and CDR2 FYEKMQ (reference sequence). The CDR3 is 14 residues long. CDR3 residues: CASSLGRVIQPQHF. The CDR3 nucleotides read TGTGCCAGCAGCTTAGGTCGGGTGATTCAGCCCCAGCATTTT.

The chain couples TRBV4-3 to TRBJ2-3, with D possibly being TRBD1 or TRBD2 (5 bases each). V lost 5 bases, J lost 9 bases, and 15 bases lay in between. Looked up from germline, CDR1 is LGHNA and CDR2 is YSLEER. CDR3 size: 13 residues. The CDR3 sequence is CASSYRRRDTQYF. The CDR3 DNA reads as TGCGCCAGCAGCTACCGACGAAGGGACACGCAGTATTTT.

This clonotype showed up just a few times. This sequence joins TRBV12-3 or TRBV12-4 and TRBJ2-3; no reliable D call. V lost 7 bases to trimming and J lost 4 bases, with 9 bases between them. The length of the CDR3 is 12 residues. The CDR3 loop is CASKAIADTQYF. DNA for the CDR3: TGTGCCAGCAAGGCGATCGCAGATACGCAGTATTTT.

This chain joins TRBV28 and TRBJ1-5; D is perhaps TRBD1 or TRBD2 (5 bases each). The end of the DNA aligns better with TRBJ2-3, so the J call may be wrong. The CDR3 extends over 18 amino acids. Germline CDR1 is MDHEN and CDR2 is SYDVKM. CDR3 amino acids: CASSLIPWGSGNNQPQYF. CDR3 nucleotides: TGTGCCAGCAGTTTGATCCCCTGGGGGTCGGGGAACAATCAGCCCCAGTATTTT.

In its sample, this clonotype was seen a few times. The chain combines TRBV29-1 with TRBJ2-1, with D perhaps TRBD1 or TRBD2 (5 bases each). Between the trimmed V and J ends, which lost 3 bases and 4 bases, there was a span of 10 bases. CDR3 length equals 13 residues. Germline V gene lookup returns CDR1 SQVTM and CDR2 ANQGSEA. The CDR3 sequence is CSVEGRVYNEQFF. DNA for the CDR3: TGCAGCGTTGAGGGACGGGTGTACAATGAGCAGTTCTTC.

The table lists this clonotype with a few counts. This chain uses TRBV20-1 with TRBJ1-1; D call uncertain. CDR1 is DFQATT and CDR2 is SNEGSKA in the germline V gene (reference sequence). This CDR3 spans 17 amino acids. V was shortened by 0 bases and J by 3 bases, with 20 bases between the two germline ends. DNA for the CDR3: TGCAGTGCTAGAGATCGCTCAGCTGGAGGTGTGCACACTGAAGCTTTCTTT. Translating it yields CSARDRSAGGVHTEAFF.

The chain carries TRBV27 and TRBJ2-5; possible D gene TRBD1, 6 bases. The CDR3 is 15 residues long. The V end lost 1 base, the J end lost 4 bases, and 13 bases lay between the germline ends. Per the germline V gene, CDR1 is MNHEY and CDR2 is SMNVEV (reference sequence). The CDR3 DNA reads TGTGCCAGCAGTTTATTGGGGGCTGGTGGAGAGACCCAGTACTTC. Protein sequence: CASSLLGAGGETQYF.

This sequence joins TRBV20-1 and TRBJ2-2, with D tentatively TRBD1 (6 bases). Trimming removed 0 bases at V and 0 bases at J, with 8 bases between. Germline V gene data show CDR1 as DFQATT and CDR2 as SNEGSKA (reference sequence). CDR3 length: 15 residues. The CDR3 nucleotides read TGCAGTGCTAGAGATCGGGACACGAACACCGGGGAGCTGTTTTTT. This codes for CSARDRDTNTGELFF.

Points on this clonotype: The junction and the germline gene differ at one end; a read error may be behind it. The rearrangement links TRBV20-1 to TRBJ2-3; D gene unclear. This CDR3 is 14 amino acids long. The germline V gene encodes CDR1 DFQATT and CDR2 SNEGSKA (reference sequence). The DNA for the CDR3 is TGCAGTGCTCCTCCCTGGACCAGCACAGAGACGCAGTATTTT. This encodes CSAPPWTSTETQYF.

This clonotype showed up just a few times. The genes are TRBV30 and TRBJ1-2, with unresolved D. The germline V gene encodes CDR1 GTSNPN and CDR2 SVGIG (reference sequence). CDR3 length: 12 amino acids. V lost 4 bases and J 5 bases, leaving 11 bases between the germline ends. As DNA, the CDR3 is TGTGCCTGGAACTCCTTTACTTATGGCTACACCTTC. This sequence encodes CAWNSFTYGYTF.

This clonotype has a handful of counts. The chain combines TRBV4-1 with TRBJ1-2, with D maybe TRBD1 (6 bases). V lost 0 bases to trimming and J lost 5 bases, with 22 bases between them. Germline CDR1 reads MGHRA; CDR2 reads YSYEKL. This CDR3 is built from 18 residues. The CDR3 region is CASSQDRDRPRDYYGYTF. CDR3 coding DNA: TGCGCCAGCAGCCAAGATAGAGACAGGCCCCGAGACTATTATGGCTACACCTTC.

Worth noting for this clonotype: The junction shows a germline mismatch at one end, possibly a read error. The V and J genes are TRBV3-1 and TRBJ2-5, with D possibly being TRBD1 (5 bases). The germline CDR1 and CDR2 sequences are LGHDT and YNNKEL (reference sequence). The CDR3 has 15 residues. CDR3 sequence (DNA): TGTGCCAGCAGCCAAGATCCCAGGGCAGCAGAGACCCGGTACTTC. It translates to CASSQDPRAAETRYF.

This rearrangement joins TRBV5-1 to TRBJ2-1; TRBD2 matches 7 bases. The germline gives CDR1 SGHRS, CDR2 YFSETQ. This CDR3 has 17 amino acids. V shed 4 bases, J shed 0 bases, and the junction held 10 bases outside the gene matches. CDR3 bases: TGCGCCAGCAGCGTGTGGCCTAGCGGTGGCTCCTACAATGAGCAGTTCTTC. This sequence encodes CASSVWPSGGSYNEQFF.

The chain combines TRBV4-2 with TRBJ1-1; no clear D. Germline V gene lookup returns CDR1 LGHNA and CDR2 YNFKEQ. This CDR3 has 12 residues. The ends were cut back, 9 bases at V and 3 bases at J, with 11 bases in the middle. The CDR3 region has the DNA TGTGCCAGTGGGATGATGGACACTGAAGCTTTCTTT. Protein sequence: CASGMMDTEAFF.

The chain employs TRBV5-4 and TRBJ2-7, with D perhaps matching TRBD1 (5 bases). V dropped 4 bases and J dropped 2 bases, with 10 bases sitting between them. The CDR3 is 13 amino acids. CDR1 SGHNT and CDR2 YYREEE come from the germline V gene (reference sequence). This CDR3 reads CASSADRTYEQYF. CDR3 DNA: TGTGCCAGCAGCGCCGACAGAACCTACGAGCAGTACTTC.

There are a few counts of this clonotype. Here the CDR3 reads CASSSTRAIGGEQFF. In nucleotides, the CDR3 is TGTGCCAGCAGCTCGACCCGGGCAATCGGCGGTGAGCAGTTCTTC. This rearrangement joins TRBV7-9 to TRBJ2-1; D uncertain. V lost 4 bases and J lost 9, with 19 bases in between. The CDR3 loop spans 15 amino acids. The V gene's germline CDR1 is SEHNR and CDR2 FQNEAQ (reference sequence).

This clonotype was counted a single time. The CDR3 DNA is TGTGCCAGCAGTTTAAGGGACAGGGGCATGGACACCATATATTTT. Translation gives CASSLRDRGMDTIYF. The chain uses TRBV6-5 and TRBJ1-3, with TRBD1 identical over 10 bases. V lost 4 bases, J lost 8 bases, and 8 bases stayed unmatched. The germline gives CDR1 MNHEY, CDR2 SVGAGI. This CDR3 contains 15 residues.

This clonotype was detected a few times. CDR3 nucleotides: TGTGCCAGCAGCCCTCGCCCCAGCGGGGAATTTCGGTACACAGATACGCAGTATTTT. As protein: CASSPRPSGEFRYTDTQYF. J is TRBJ2-3 and V is TRBV3-1, with TRBD2 matching 7 bases. CDR1 and CDR2 from the germline V gene are LGHDT and YNNKEL (reference sequence). V trimming: 4 bases; J trimming: 2 bases; junction bases outside the gene matches: 18. The CDR3 extends over 19 amino acids.

This clonotype was counted between two and nine times. V usage is TRBV28 and J usage is TRBJ1-2, with D unresolved. Germline V CDR1 and CDR2: MDHEN, SYDVKM. This CDR3 spans 12 amino acids. Trimming shortened V by 7 bases and J by 3 bases, and 9 bases separated the two germline ends. The CDR3 spells CASTWRDYGYTF. In nucleotides, the CDR3 is TGTGCCAGCACCTGGAGAGACTATGGCTACACCTTC.

The rearrangement uses TRBV5-6 and TRBJ1-5; D remains unclear. The germline V gene encodes CDR1 SGHDT and CDR2 YYEEEE. The CDR3 length is 13 residues. V gave up 3 bases and J gave up 6 bases, with 10 bases separating them. CDR3 DNA: TGTGCCAGCAGCTCAGTGCTGGGTCAGCCCCAGCATTTT. The encoded protein is CASSSVLGQPQHF.

The chain joins TRBV9 to TRBJ2-5, with D uncertain. Per germline, CDR1 SGDLS and CDR2 YYNGEE. V dropped 0 bases and J dropped 5 bases, with 8 bases sitting between them. The CDR3 contains 13 residues. The CDR3 DNA sequence: TGTGCCAGCAGCGTAGATACAGCCGAGACCCAGTACTTC. It translates to CASSVDTAETQYF. The full variable domain, in which reference TRBV9 and TRBJ2-5 provide the parts outside the CDR3, is DSGVTQTPKHLITATGQRVTLRCSPRSGDLSVYWYQQSLDQGLQFLIQYYNGEERAKGNILERFSAQQFPDLHSELNLSSLELGDSALYFCASSVDTAETQYFGPGTRLLVL.

The V gene is TRBV7-9, the J gene TRBJ1-2, with D unclear. Germline CDR1 and CDR2: SEHNR and FQNEAQ (reference sequence). Trimming left V 5 bases short and J 8 bases short, with 15 bases between. The CDR3 runs 13 residues. In nucleotides, the CDR3 is TGTGCCAGCAGCGTAGGAACGCTAGGCGGCTACACCTTC. Translated, it gives CASSVGTLGGYTF.

A few counts support this clonotype. V and J are TRBV12-3 or TRBV12-4 and TRBJ1-4; D is undetermined. The CDR3 is made up of 17 amino acids. Trimming shortened V by 3 bases and J by 0 bases, and 14 bases separated the two germline ends. This CDR3 is CASSFGVGVATNEKLFF. The CDR3 nucleotides are TGTGCCAGCAGTTTCGGGGTGGGAGTTGCAACTAATGAAAAACTGTTTTTT.

The chain combines TRBV28 with TRBJ2-4, with D unresolved. The CDR3 runs to 15 residues. The ends were cut back, 6 bases at V and 0 bases at J, with 12 bases in the middle. Germline V CDR1 and CDR2: MDHEN, SYDVKM. The CDR3, as DNA: TGTGCCAGCAGCCAGCCAGTCCTAGCCAAAAACATTCAGTACTTC. Translation: CASSQPVLAKNIQYF.

This clonotype was detected only a few times. The chain joins TRBV6-5 to TRBJ2-5, with unresolved D. From germline, CDR1 is MNHEY and CDR2 SVGAGI. V was cut by 2 bases and J by 4 bases, with 8 bases left in between. There are 13 residues in the CDR3. CDR3 region: CASSYLVSETQYF. In DNA form, the CDR3 reads TGTGCCAGCAGTTACCTTGTCTCAGAGACCCAGTACTTC.